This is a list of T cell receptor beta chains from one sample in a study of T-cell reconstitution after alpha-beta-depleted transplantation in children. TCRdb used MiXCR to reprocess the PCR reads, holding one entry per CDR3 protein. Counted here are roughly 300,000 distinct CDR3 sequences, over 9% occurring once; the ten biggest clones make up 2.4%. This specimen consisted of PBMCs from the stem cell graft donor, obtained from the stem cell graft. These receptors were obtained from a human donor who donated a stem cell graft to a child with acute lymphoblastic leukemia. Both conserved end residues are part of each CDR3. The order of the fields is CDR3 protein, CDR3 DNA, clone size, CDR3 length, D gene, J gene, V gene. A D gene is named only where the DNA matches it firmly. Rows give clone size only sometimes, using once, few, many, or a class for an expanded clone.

CDR3 protein: CASSPTGGQYEQYF
CDR3 DNA: TGCGCCAGCAGCCCGACAGGGGGCCAGTACGAGCAGTACTTC
clone size: .
CDR3 length: 14
D gene: TRBD1
J gene: TRBJ2-7
V gene: TRBV4-3

CDR3 protein: CASSLAGSETQYF
CDR3 DNA: TGCGCCAGCAGCTTGGCGGGGTCAGAGACCCAGTACTTC
clone size: few
CDR3 length: 13
D gene: .
J gene: TRBJ2-5
V gene: TRBV5-1

CDR3 protein: CASSQERGTEAFF
CDR3 DNA: TGCGCCAGCAGCCAAGAGAGGGGCACTGAAGCTTTCTTT
clone size: many
CDR3 length: 13
D gene: .
J gene: TRBJ1-1
V gene: TRBV4-1

CDR3 protein: CASSLGQFNQPQHF
CDR3 DNA: TGTGCCAGCAGCTTGGGACAGTTTAATCAGCCCCAGCATTTT
clone size: .
CDR3 length: 14
D gene: TRBD1
J gene: TRBJ1-5
V gene: TRBV11-2

CDR3 protein: CASSQDPWEGYNEQFF
CDR3 DNA: TGTGCCAGCAGCCAAGATCCGTGGGAGGGTTACAATGAGCAGTTCTTC
clone size: many
CDR3 length: 16
D gene: TRBD2
J gene: TRBJ2-1
V gene: TRBV4-2

CDR3 protein: CSVERWGTEAFF
CDR3 DNA: TGCAGCGTTGAACGGTGGGGCACTGAAGCTTTCTTT
clone size: .
CDR3 length: 12
D gene: .
J gene: TRBJ1-1
V gene: TRBV29-1

CDR3 protein: CASSLMTSGEGNEQFF
CDR3 DNA: TGTGCCAGCAGCTTAATGACTAGCGGGGAGGGTAATGAGCAGTTCTTC
clone size: few
CDR3 length: 16
D gene: TRBD2
J gene: TRBJ2-1
V gene: TRBV7-6

CDR3 protein: CASSHTRGKLFF
CDR3 DNA: TGTGCCAGCAGCCATACTAGGGGAAAACTGTTTTTT
clone size: .
CDR3 length: 12
D gene: .
J gene: TRBJ1-4
V gene: TRBV7-2

CDR3 protein: CASFRDRAFREQYF
CDR3 DNA: TGTGCCAGCTTCCGGGACAGGGCGTTTCGCGAGCAGTACTTC
clone size: many
CDR3 length: 14
D gene: TRBD1
J gene: TRBJ2-7
V gene: TRBV27

CDR3 protein: CATGKEQPRTSTDTQYF
CDR3 DNA: TGTGCCACCGGAAAGGAGCAGCCGCGCACTAGCACAGATACGCAGTATTTT
clone size: many
CDR3 length: 17
D gene: .
J gene: TRBJ2-3
V gene: TRBV5-6

CDR3 protein: CASRRTGVTGELFF
CDR3 DNA: TGCGCCAGCCGCCGGACAGGGGTCACCGGGGAGCTGTTTTTT
clone size: many
CDR3 length: 14
D gene: TRBD1
J gene: TRBJ2-2
V gene: TRBV5-1

CDR3 protein: CASSLEAGGLLAKNIQYF
CDR3 DNA: TGTGCCAGCAGCTTAGAAGCGGGAGGTTTACTAGCCAAAAACATTCAGTACTTC
clone size: .
CDR3 length: 18
D gene: TRBD2
J gene: TRBJ2-4
V gene: TRBV11-1

CDR3 protein: CASSYPTGAISYNEQFF
CDR3 DNA: TGTGCCAGCAGTTACCCTACAGGGGCCATCTCCTACAATGAGCAGTTCTTC
clone size: .
CDR3 length: 17
D gene: TRBD1
J gene: TRBJ2-1
V gene: TRBV6-5

CDR3 protein: CASSSGVSEQFF
CDR3 DNA: TGTGCCAGCAGCTCCGGGGTGAGTGAGCAGTTCTTC
clone size: few
CDR3 length: 12
D gene: .
J gene: TRBJ2-1
V gene: TRBV5-4

CDR3 protein: CSARGWLATSVSETQYF
CDR3 DNA: TGCAGTGCTAGAGGTTGGCTAGCGACGTCGGTATCAGAGACCCAGTACTTC
clone size: .
CDR3 length: 17
D gene: .
J gene: TRBJ2-5
V gene: TRBV20-1

CDR3 protein: CSAPSGAANQPQHF
CDR3 DNA: TGCAGTGCTCCCAGTGGGGCAGCCAATCAGCCCCAGCATTTT
clone size: many
CDR3 length: 14
D gene: .
J gene: TRBJ1-5
V gene: TRBV20-1

CDR3 protein: CSAERTGWGNEQFF
CDR3 DNA: TGCAGTGCCGAGAGAACGGGTTGGGGGAATGAGCAGTTCTTC
clone size: few
CDR3 length: 14
D gene: .
J gene: TRBJ2-1
V gene: TRBV20-1

CDR3 protein: CASSLGHRETQYF
CDR3 DNA: TGTGCCAGCAGCTTAGGGCACCGGGAGACCCAGTACTTC
clone size: few
CDR3 length: 13
D gene: .
J gene: TRBJ2-5
V gene: TRBV7-2

CDR3 protein: CASSQEAGDTGELFF
CDR3 DNA: TGCGCCAGCAGCCAAGAAGCGGGAGACACCGGGGAGCTGTTTTTT
clone size: few
CDR3 length: 15
D gene: TRBD2
J gene: TRBJ2-2
V gene: TRBV4-1

CDR3 protein: CASSLRLTQYF
CDR3 DNA: TGTGCCAGCAGCCTTCGGCTAACCCAGTACTTC
clone size: few
CDR3 length: 11
D gene: .
J gene: TRBJ2-5
V gene: TRBV3-1

CDR3 protein: CASSLRGLAIHEQYF
CDR3 DNA: TGTGCCAGCAGCCTCCGCGGGCTAGCCATCCACGAGCAGTACTTC
clone size: .
CDR3 length: 15
D gene: .
J gene: TRBJ2-7
V gene: TRBV7-2

CDR3 protein: CSAREDEGRIQETQYF
CDR3 DNA: TGCAGTGCTAGAGAAGATGAGGGACGGATCCAAGAGACCCAGTACTTC
clone size: .
CDR3 length: 16
D gene: .
J gene: TRBJ2-5
V gene: TRBV20-1

CDR3 protein: CSGTTSGSYDNEQFF
CDR3 DNA: TGCAGTGGCACAACTAGCGGGAGTTATGACAATGAGCAGTTCTTC
clone size: .
CDR3 length: 15
D gene: TRBD2
J gene: TRBJ2-1
V gene: TRBV20-1

CDR3 protein: CASSLTGFGELFF
CDR3 DNA: TGTGCCAGCAGTCTAACAGGGTTCGGGGAGCTGTTTTTT
clone size: few
CDR3 length: 13
D gene: .
J gene: TRBJ2-2
V gene: TRBV12-3/TRBV12-4

CDR3 protein: CSARETSRQNWNEQFF
CDR3 DNA: TGCAGTGCTAGAGAGACTAGCAGGCAGAATTGGAATGAGCAGTTCTTC
clone size: .
CDR3 length: 16
D gene: TRBD2
J gene: TRBJ2-1
V gene: TRBV20-1

CDR3 protein: CSVEAGVGTQYF
CDR3 DNA: TGCAGCGTTGAAGCGGGAGTGGGTACGCAGTATTTT
clone size: .
CDR3 length: 12
D gene: .
J gene: TRBJ2-3
V gene: TRBV29-1

CDR3 protein: CSVEEYTPDYGYTF
CDR3 DNA: TGCAGCGTTGAGGAATACACCCCCGACTATGGCTACACCTTC
clone size: few
CDR3 length: 14
D gene: .
J gene: TRBJ1-2
V gene: TRBV29-1

CDR3 protein: CASSFPRDRNNEQFF
CDR3 DNA: TGTGCCAGCAGTTTCCCCCGGGACAGGAACAATGAGCAGTTCTTC
clone size: .
CDR3 length: 15
D gene: TRBD1
J gene: TRBJ2-1
V gene: TRBV12-3/TRBV12-4

CDR3 protein: CASSARSHDQFF
CDR3 DNA: TGTGCCAGCAGTGCCCGTAGCCATGACCAGTTCTTC
clone size: .
CDR3 length: 12
D gene: .
J gene: TRBJ2-1
V gene: TRBV27

CDR3 protein: CASSLDPGRIYEQYF
CDR3 DNA: TGCGCCAGCAGCTTGGATCCGGGACGGATCTACGAGCAGTACTTC
clone size: few
CDR3 length: 15
D gene: .
J gene: TRBJ2-7
V gene: TRBV5-1